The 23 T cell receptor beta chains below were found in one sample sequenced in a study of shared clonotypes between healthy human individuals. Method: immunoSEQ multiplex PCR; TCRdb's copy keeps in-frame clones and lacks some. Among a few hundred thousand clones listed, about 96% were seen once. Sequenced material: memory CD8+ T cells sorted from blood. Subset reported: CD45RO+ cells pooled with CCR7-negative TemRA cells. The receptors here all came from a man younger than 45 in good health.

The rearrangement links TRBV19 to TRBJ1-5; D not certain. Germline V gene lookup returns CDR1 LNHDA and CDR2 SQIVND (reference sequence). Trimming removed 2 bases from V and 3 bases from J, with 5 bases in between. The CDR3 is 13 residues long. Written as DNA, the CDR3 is TGTGCCAGTAGTATATCCCACAATCAGCCCCAGCATTTT. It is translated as CASSISHNQPQHF. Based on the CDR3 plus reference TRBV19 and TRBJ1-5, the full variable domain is DGGITQSPKYLFRKEGQNVTLSCEQNLNHDAMYWYRQDPGQGLRLIYYSQIVNDFQKGDIAEGYSVSREKKESFPLTVTSAQKNPTAFYLCASSISHNQPQHFGDGTRLSIL.

CDR3 sequence (DNA): TGTGCCAGCAGCTTTCCGGGGGCCTTCGAGCAGTACTTC. This sequence encodes CASSFPGAFEQYF. V usage is TRBV11-1 and J usage is TRBJ2-7; the D gene could be TRBD1 or TRBD2 (6 bases each). CDR1 SGHAT and CDR2 FQDESV come from the germline V gene (reference sequence). Trimming stripped 3 bases from V and 6 bases from J, with 12 bases between. This CDR3 has 13 amino acids.

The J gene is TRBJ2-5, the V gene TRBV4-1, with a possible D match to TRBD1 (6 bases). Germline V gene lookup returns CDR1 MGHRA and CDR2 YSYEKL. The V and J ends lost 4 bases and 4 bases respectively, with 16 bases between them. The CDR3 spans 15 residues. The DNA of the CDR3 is TGCGCCAGCAGCCGAGCAACAGGGATAAGAGAGACCCAGTACTTC. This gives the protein CASSRATGIRETQYF.

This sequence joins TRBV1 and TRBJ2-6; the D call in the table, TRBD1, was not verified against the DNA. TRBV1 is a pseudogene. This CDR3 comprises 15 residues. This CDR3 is CTTDTDLSGANVLTF. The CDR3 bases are TGCACCACCGATACAGATCTCTCTGGGGCCAACGTCCTGACTTTC.

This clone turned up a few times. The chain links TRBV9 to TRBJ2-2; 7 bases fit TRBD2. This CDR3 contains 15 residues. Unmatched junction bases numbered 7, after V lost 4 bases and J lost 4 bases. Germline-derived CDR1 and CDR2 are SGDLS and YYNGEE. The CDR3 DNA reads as TGTGCCAGCAGCCCCGCGGGAGAGGGCACCGGGGAGCTGTTTTTT. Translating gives CASSPAGEGTGELFF.

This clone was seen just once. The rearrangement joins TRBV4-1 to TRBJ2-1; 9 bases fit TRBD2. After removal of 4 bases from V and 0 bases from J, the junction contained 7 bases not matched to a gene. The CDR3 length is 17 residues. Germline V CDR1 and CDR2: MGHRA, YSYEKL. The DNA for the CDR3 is TGCGCCAGCAGCCCTGGCGGACTAGCGCCCTCCTACAATGAGCAGTTCTTC. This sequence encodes CASSPGGLAPSYNEQFF.

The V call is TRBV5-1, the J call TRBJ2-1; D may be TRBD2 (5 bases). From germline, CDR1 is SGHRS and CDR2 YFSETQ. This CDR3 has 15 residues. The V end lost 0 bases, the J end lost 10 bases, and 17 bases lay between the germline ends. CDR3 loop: CASSLAGIRFVEQFF. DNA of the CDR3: TGCGCCAGCAGCTTGGCCGGGATCCGGTTCGTAGAGCAGTTCTTC.

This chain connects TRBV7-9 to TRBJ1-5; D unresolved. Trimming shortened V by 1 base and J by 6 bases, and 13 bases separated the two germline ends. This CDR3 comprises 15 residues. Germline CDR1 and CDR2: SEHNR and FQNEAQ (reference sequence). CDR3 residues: CASSLGTEAGQPQHF. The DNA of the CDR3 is TGTGCCAGCAGCTTAGGCACAGAGGCGGGTCAGCCCCAGCATTTT.

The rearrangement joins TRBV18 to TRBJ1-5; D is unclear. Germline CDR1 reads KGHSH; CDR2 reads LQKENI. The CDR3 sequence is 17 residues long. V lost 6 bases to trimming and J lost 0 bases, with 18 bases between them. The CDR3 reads CASSIMTVGYSNQPQHF. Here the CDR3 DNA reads TGTGCCAGCTCGATAATGACGGTTGGCTATAGCAATCAGCCCCAGCATTTT.

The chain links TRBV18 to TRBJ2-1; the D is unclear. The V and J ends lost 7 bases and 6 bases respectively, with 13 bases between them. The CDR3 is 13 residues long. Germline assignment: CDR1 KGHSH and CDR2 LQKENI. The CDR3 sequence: CASYKTDRNEQFF. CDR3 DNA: TGTGCCAGCTATAAAACCGACCGCAATGAGCAGTTCTTC.

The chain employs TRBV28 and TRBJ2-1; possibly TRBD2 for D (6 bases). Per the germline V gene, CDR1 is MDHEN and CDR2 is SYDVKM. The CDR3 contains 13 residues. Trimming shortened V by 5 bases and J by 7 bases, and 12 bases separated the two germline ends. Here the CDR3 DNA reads TGTGCCAGCAGTACGGGACTTTTAAATGAGCAGTTCTTC. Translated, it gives CASSTGLLNEQFF.

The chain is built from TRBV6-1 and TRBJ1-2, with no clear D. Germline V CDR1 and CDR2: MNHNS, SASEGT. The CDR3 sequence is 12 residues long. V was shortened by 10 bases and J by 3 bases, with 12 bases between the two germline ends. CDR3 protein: CAITDGYYGYTF. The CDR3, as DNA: TGTGCCATTACGGACGGTTACTATGGCTACACCTTC.

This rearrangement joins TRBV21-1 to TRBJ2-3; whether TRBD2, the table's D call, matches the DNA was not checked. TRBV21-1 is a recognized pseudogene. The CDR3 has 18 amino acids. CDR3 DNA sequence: TGTGCCAGCAGCAAAGAACCACTAGCGGGGACTAGCACAGATACGCAGTATTTT. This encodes CASSKEPLAGTSTDTQYF.

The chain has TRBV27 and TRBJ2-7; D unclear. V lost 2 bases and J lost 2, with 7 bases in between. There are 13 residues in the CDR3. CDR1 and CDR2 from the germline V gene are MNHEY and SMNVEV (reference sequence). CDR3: CASSLGLTYEQYF. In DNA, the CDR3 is TGTGCCAGCAGTTTAGGGTTAACCTACGAGCAGTACTTC.

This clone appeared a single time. CDR3 DNA: TGTGCCAGCAGCTTGGACCAGGGGTTAGCCTACGAGCAGTACTTC. Translated: CASSLDQGLAYEQYF. The chain combines TRBV5-8 with TRBJ2-7, with TRBD1 as a possible D gene (6 bases). The germline V and J ends were trimmed by 0 bases and 2 bases, with 12 bases remaining between them. The CDR3 length is 15 residues. The germline gives CDR1 SGHTS, CDR2 YDEGEE.

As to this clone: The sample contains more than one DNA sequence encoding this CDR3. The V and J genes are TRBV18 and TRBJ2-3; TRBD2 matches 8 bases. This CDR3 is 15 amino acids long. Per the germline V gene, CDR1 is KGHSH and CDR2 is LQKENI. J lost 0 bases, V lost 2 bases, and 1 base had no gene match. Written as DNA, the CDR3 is TGTGCCAGCTCACCATCGGGGGGGAGCACAGATACGCAGTATTTT. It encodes CASSPSGGSTDTQYF.

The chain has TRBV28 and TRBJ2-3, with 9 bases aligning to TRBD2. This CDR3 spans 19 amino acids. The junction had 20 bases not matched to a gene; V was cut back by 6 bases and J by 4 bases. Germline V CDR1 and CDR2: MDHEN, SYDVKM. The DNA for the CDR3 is TGTGCCAGCAGATCACCCATGGGCGGGAGGGCCCAGGGGGCAGATACGCAGTATTTT. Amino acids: CASRSPMGGRAQGADTQYF.

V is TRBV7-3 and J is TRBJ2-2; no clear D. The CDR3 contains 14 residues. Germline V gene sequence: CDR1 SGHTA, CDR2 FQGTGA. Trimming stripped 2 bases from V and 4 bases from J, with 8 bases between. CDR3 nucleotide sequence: TGTGCCAGCAGCTTAGGTGCTAGCACCGGGGAGCTGTTTTTT. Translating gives CASSLGASTGELFF.

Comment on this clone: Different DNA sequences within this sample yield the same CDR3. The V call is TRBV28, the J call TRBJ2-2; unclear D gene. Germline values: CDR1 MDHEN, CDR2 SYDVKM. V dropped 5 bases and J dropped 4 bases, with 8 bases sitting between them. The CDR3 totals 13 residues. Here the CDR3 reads CASSLLGTGELFF. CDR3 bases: TGTGCCAGCAGTCTCCTAGGCACCGGGGAGCTGTTTTTT.

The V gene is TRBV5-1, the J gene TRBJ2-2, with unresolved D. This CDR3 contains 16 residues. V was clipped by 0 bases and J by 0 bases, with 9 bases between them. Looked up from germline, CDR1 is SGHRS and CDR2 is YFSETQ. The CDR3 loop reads CASSLEAPTNTGELFF. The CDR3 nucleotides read TGCGCCAGCAGCTTGGAGGCCCCCACGAACACCGGGGAGCTGTTTTTT.

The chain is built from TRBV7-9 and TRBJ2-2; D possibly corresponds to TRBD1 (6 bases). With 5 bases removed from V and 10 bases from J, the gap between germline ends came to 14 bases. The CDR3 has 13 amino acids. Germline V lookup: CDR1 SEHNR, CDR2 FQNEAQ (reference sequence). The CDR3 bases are TGTGCCAGCAGCCCCGGGTCAGGGGAGGAGCTGTTTTTT. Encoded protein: CASSPGSGEELFF.

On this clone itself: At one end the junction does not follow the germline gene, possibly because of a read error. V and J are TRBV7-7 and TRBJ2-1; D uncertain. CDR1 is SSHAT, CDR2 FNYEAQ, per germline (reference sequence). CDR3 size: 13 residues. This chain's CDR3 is CASSHDLYNEQFF. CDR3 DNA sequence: TGTGCTAGCAGCCACGACCTTTACAATGAGCAGTTCTTC. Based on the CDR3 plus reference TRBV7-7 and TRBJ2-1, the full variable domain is GAGVSQSPRYKVTKRGQDVTLRCDPISSHATLYWYQQALGQGPEFLTYFNYEAQPDKSGLPSDRFSAERPEGSISTLTIQRTEQRDSAMYRCASSHDLYNEQFFGPGTRLTVL.

The CDR3: CASSLAPNTEAFF. DNA of the CDR3: TGTGCCAGCAGCTTAGCTCCAAACACTGAAGCTTTCTTT. This chain links TRBV7-9 with TRBJ1-1; no firm D call. The CDR3 spans 13 residues. The germline V and J ends were trimmed by 0 bases and 2 bases, with 4 bases remaining between them. The germline V gene encodes CDR1 SEHNR and CDR2 FQNEAQ (reference sequence).